The entry below gives a single T cell receptor (beta chain) sequence along with its context. Its cognate antigen is unknown. In the PCR, 60 Vbeta and 13 Jbeta primers were used. The data were produced by immunoSEQ multiplex PCR, yet TCRdb's version contains in-frame clones alone and is incomplete. Among some 160,000 clones listed, approximately 82% were seen once. The sample originates from a study of cytomegalovirus exposure and HLA in healthy donors. The CDR3 runs 14 residues. V was pared by 6 bases and J by 4 bases, with 7 bases of the junction left unmatched. Germline CDR1 and CDR2: MDHEN and SYDVKM. Study-level findings and limits: TCR beta chain V- and J-gene trimming was linked, in a later analysis, to a missense variant in DCLRE1C. The study reported that TCR beta sequences accurately predicted HLA-A and HLA-B alleles in most subjects.

The gene calls are TRBV28 and TRBJ2-7; TRBD2 matches 9 bases. The clonotype was recovered from a male donor in good health and CMV-seropositive. Material for sequencing was PBMCs. CDR3 nucleotide sequence: TGTGCCAGCAGCGCGGGAGGGCAGAGGTACGAGCAGTACTTC. Protein product: CASSAGGQRYEQYF. The variable domain in full, completed from reference TRBV28 and TRBJ2-7, reads DVKVTQSSRYLVKRTGEKVFLECVQDMDHENMFWYRQDPGLGLRLIYFSYDVKMKEKGDIPEGYSVSREKKERFSLILESASTNQTSMYLCASSAGGQRYEQYFGPGTRLTVT.